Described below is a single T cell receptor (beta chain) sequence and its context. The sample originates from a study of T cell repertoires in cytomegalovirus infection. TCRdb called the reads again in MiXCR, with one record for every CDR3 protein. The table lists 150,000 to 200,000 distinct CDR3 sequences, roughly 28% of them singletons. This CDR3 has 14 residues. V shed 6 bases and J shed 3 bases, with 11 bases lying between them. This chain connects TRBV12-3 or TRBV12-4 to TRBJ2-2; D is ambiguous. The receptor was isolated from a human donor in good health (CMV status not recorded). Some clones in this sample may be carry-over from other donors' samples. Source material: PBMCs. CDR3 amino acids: CASSAAGYTGELFF. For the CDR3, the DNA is TGTGCCAGCAGCGCGGCAGGATACACCGGGGAGCTGTTTTTT.